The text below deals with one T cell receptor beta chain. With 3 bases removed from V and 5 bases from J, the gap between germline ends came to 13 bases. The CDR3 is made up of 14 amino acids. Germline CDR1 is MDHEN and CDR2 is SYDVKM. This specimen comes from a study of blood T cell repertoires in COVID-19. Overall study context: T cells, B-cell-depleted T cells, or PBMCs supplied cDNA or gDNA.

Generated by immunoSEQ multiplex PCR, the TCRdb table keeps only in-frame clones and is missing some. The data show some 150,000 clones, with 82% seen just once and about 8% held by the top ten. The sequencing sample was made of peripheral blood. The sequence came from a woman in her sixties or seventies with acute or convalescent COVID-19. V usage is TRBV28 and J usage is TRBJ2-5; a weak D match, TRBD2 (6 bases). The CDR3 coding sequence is TGTGCCAGCAGTTTGGGGGGTAGGATGGAGACCCAGTACTTC. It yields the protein CASSLGGRMETQYF. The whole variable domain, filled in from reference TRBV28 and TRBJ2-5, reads DVKVTQSSRYLVKRTGEKVFLECVQDMDHENMFWYRQDPGLGLRLIYFSYDVKMKEKGDIPEGYSVSREKKERFSLILESASTNQTSMYLCASSLGGRMETQYFGPGTRLLVL.